These 13 T cell receptor beta chains were all obtained from the same sample, sequenced in a study of regulatory and conventional T cells in RAG deficiency. Produced via immunoSEQ multiplex PCR; TCRdb's table is partial and in-frame only. The sample yields about 29,000 clones, about 95% seen once. Conventional CD4+ T cells were sorted from blood as CD25-low CD127-high cells. This sample was also put to use in a study of regulatory T cells. That source notes: The primer mix had 52 TRBV and 13 TRBJ primers.

The sample taken for sequencing was CD25- CD4+ T cells sorted from blood. All receptors come from a human donor in good health.

The chain combines TRBV11-1 with TRBJ1-1, with D tentatively TRBD1 (6 bases). Germline values: CDR1 SGHAT, CDR2 FQDESV (reference sequence). Trimming cost V 5 bases and J 1 base, with 8 bases left between them. The CDR3 is 13 residues long. The CDR3: CASSAQGNTEAFF. The CDR3 nucleotides are TGTGCCAGCAGCGCACAGGGGAACACTGAAGCTTTCTTT.

The V gene is TRBV7-6, the J gene TRBJ1-2, with D possibly matching TRBD1 (6 bases). Trimming cost V 6 bases and J 8 bases, with 16 bases left between them. Germline V lookup: CDR1 SGHVS, CDR2 FNYEAQ. This CDR3 comprises 13 residues. The CDR3: CASSNPTGGGYTF. The CDR3 bases are TGTGCCAGCAGTAACCCGACAGGCGGCGGCTACACCTTC.

The rearrangement links TRBV15 to TRBJ2-7, with 8 bases aligning to TRBD2. This CDR3 is built from 15 residues. Germline trimming cut 5 bases from V and 3 bases from J; bases unmatched to any gene: 9. Germline V gives CDR1 LNHNV, CDR2 YYDKDF (reference sequence). The CDR3 coding sequence is TGTGCCACCAGCCGGGGGGGCGGAACCTTCTACGAGCAGTACTTC. Amino acid sequence: CATSRGGGTFYEQYF.

The chain carries TRBV7-2 and TRBJ2-5, with 11 bases that match TRBD1. Germline CDR1 and CDR2: SGHTA and FQGNSA. J gave up 0 bases and V 5 bases, and 8 bases lay outside the gene matches. CDR3 length: 17 residues. The CDR3 DNA reads TGTGCCAGCAGCCTTCGAAGGGGACAGGGGGACCAAGAGACCCAGTACTTC. Its protein product is CASSLRRGQGDQETQYF.

The V and J genes are TRBV2 and TRBJ2-1, with a weak D call TRBD2 (6 bases). The CDR3 length is 15 residues. CDR1 is SNHLY and CDR2 is FYNNEI in the germline V gene. Trimming left V 6 bases short and J 5 bases short, with 17 bases between. The CDR3 DNA reads TGTGCCAGCAGCGAACACGGGGGACTTAACAATGAGCAGTTCTTC. Protein product: CASSEHGGLNNEQFF.

This clone was counted once. The V call is TRBV5-1, the J call TRBJ2-3, with 11 nucleotides matching TRBD2. The J segment lost 2 bases and the V segment lost 3 bases, leaving 5 bases of the junction unmatched. The germline V gene encodes CDR1 SGHRS and CDR2 YFSETQ. This CDR3 has 16 residues. In DNA, the CDR3 is TGCGCCAGCAGCTCGTCGGGACTAGCGGCCACAGATACGCAGTATTTT. As protein: CASSSSGLAATDTQYF.

The J gene is TRBJ2-3, the V gene TRBV18; D is possibly TRBD1 (6 bases). Trimming left V 2 bases short and J 6 bases short, with 15 bases between. CDR1 is KGHSH, CDR2 LQKENI, per germline. The CDR3 totals 15 residues. CDR3 amino acids: CASSPGQQIRDTQYF. The CDR3 nucleotides are TGTGCCAGCTCACCAGGACAGCAAATAAGGGATACGCAGTATTTT.

The chain joins TRBV10-2 to TRBJ2-7; 10 nucleotides match TRBD1. The germline CDR1 and CDR2 sequences are WSHSY and SAAADI. The ends lost 3 bases at V and 1 base at J; junction bases unmatched: 3. This CDR3 spans 15 amino acids. DNA of the CDR3: TGCGCCAGCAGTGAAGCGGGACAGGGGTCCTACGAGCAGTACTTC. Protein sequence: CASSEAGQGSYEQYF.

The rearrangement uses TRBV19 and TRBJ1-1; possibly TRBD1 for D (6 bases). There are 14 residues in the CDR3. V was cut by 6 bases and J by 6 bases, with 17 bases left in between. Germline V gives CDR1 LNHDA, CDR2 SQIVND (reference sequence). CDR3 residues: CASSRDTEASEAFF. The CDR3 DNA is TGTGCCAGTAGCCGGGACACCGAAGCCTCTGAAGCTTTCTTT.

V is TRBV29-1 and J is TRBJ2-2, with 8 bases aligning to TRBD2. Unmatched junction bases numbered 9, after V lost 8 bases and J lost 4 bases. This CDR3 has 14 amino acids. Germline CDR1 is SQVTM and CDR2 is ANQGSEA. Here the CDR3 reads CSYRGLDFTGELFF. The CDR3 bases are TGCAGCTATAGGGGACTAGACTTCACCGGGGAGCTGTTTTTT.

The chain is built from TRBV6-1 and TRBJ2-7, with TRBD1 matching 7 bases. With V trimmed by 7 bases and J by 4 bases, 7 bases remained unmatched. The CDR3 loop spans 13 amino acids. Germline CDR1 MNHNS, CDR2 SASEGT. CDR3 sequence reads: CASTRAGGYEQYF. CDR3 nucleotide sequence: TGTGCCAGCACCCGGGCAGGGGGATACGAGCAGTACTTC.

The V call is TRBV28, the J call TRBJ1-3; 9 bases map to TRBD1. The CDR3 has 17 amino acids. Germline CDR1 is MDHEN and CDR2 is SYDVKM. The V and J ends lost 3 bases and 3 bases, in that order; junction bases with no gene match: 9. The CDR3 region has the DNA TGTGCCAGCAGTTTGTACCGGGACAGGGTTGGTGGAAACACCATATATTTT. It encodes CASSLYRDRVGGNTIYF.

The V and J genes are TRBV5-1 and TRBJ1-1, with D maybe TRBD1 (6 bases). The CDR3 spans 13 residues. V dropped 3 bases and J dropped 1 base, with 7 bases sitting between them. Germline V gene data show CDR1 as SGHRS and CDR2 as YFSETQ. Here the CDR3 DNA reads TGCGCCAGCAGCTCACAGGGGAACACTGAAGCTTTCTTT. The encoded protein is CASSSQGNTEAFF.